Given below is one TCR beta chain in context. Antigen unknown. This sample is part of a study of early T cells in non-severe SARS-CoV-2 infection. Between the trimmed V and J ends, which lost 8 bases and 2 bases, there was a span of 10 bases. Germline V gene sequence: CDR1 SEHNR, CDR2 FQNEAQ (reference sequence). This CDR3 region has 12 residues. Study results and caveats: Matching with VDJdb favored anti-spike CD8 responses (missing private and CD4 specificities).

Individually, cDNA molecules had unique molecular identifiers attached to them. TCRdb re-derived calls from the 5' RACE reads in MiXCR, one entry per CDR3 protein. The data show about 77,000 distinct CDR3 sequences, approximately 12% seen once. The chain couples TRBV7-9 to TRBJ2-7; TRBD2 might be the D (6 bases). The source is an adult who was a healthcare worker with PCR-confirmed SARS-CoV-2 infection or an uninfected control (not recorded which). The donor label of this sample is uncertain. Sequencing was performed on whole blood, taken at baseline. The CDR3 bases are TGTGCCAGCGCGGGAAGCGCCTACGAGCAGTACTTC. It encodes CASAGSAYEQYF.